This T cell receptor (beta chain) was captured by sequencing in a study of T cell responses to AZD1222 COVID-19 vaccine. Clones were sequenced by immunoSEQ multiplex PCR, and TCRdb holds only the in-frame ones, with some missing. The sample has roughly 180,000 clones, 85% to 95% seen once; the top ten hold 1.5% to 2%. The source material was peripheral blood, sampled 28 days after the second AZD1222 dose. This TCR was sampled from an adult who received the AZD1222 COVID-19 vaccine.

The CDR3 spells CASTPGQPYTGELFF. The CDR3 bases are TGTGCTAGTACTCCGGGACAGCCATACACCGGGGAGCTGTTTTTT. The chain combines TRBV12-5 with TRBJ2-2; 7 nucleotides line up with TRBD1. The length of the CDR3 is 15 residues. Germline loops: CDR1 LGHNT, CDR2 FRNRAP. V trimming: 8 bases; J trimming: 3 bases; junction bases outside the gene matches: 9.